This TCR beta chain appears in the sequencing data of a study of lymphopenia after photon versus proton radiotherapy. Clones were sequenced by immunoSEQ multiplex PCR, and TCRdb holds only the in-frame ones, with some missing. The top ten hold approximately 50% of the sample, which has roughly 30,000 clones, approximately 87% seen once. The junction had 15 bases not matched to a gene; V was cut back by 5 bases and J by 3 bases. The CDR3 has 18 amino acids. The germline gives CDR1 SGHTA, CDR2 FQGNSA. Study results and limitations: Only patients who died were analyzed for survival; proton advantage is unproven. Proton therapy kept repertoires fairly stable, unlike photons, which gained effector/memory cells. Oligoclonal CD8+ Temra expansion after nadir drove photon patients' diversity drop.

Turning to this clone: The target antigen is unknown.

The chain couples TRBV7-2 to TRBJ2-2, with 7 bases that match TRBD1. The sample in question was peripheral blood, obtained from a patient treated with proton-based radiotherapy. The source is a woman aged 60-75 years with cholangiocarcinoma. Some clones in this sample may be carry-over from other donors' samples. The CDR3 bases are TGTGCCAGCAGCCGCCAGAGGACCGGGACAGACTACACCGGGGAGCTGTTTTTT. It codes for CASSRQRTGTDYTGELFF. The full variable domain, completed using reference TRBV7-2 and TRBJ2-2, is GAGVSQSPSNKVTEKGKDVELRCDPISGHTALYWYRQSLGQGLEFLIYFQGNSAPDKSGLPSDRFSAERTGGSVSTLTIQRTQQEDSAVYLCASSRQRTGTDYTGELFFGEGSRLTVL.